The 32 T cell receptor beta chains presented below share a single source sample, sequenced in a study of T cell responses to AZD1222 COVID-19 vaccine. Clones were sequenced by immunoSEQ multiplex PCR, and TCRdb holds only the in-frame ones, with some missing. Of about 120,000 clones detected, roughly 87% appear once; the ten largest clones hold 6.5% to 9.5%. The sequencing here drew on peripheral blood, taken on day 0 of AZD1222 vaccination. These receptors all stem from an adult in good health.

The chain employs TRBV9 and TRBJ2-3; possible D gene TRBD2, 5 bases. Germline V gene lookup returns CDR1 SGDLS and CDR2 YYNGEE. The CDR3 extends over 14 amino acids. Trimming took 3 bases from V and 2 from J, leaving 10 bases between them. The CDR3 is CASSGPGDTDTQYF. CDR3 in DNA: TGTGCCAGCAGCGGTCCCGGGGACACAGATACGCAGTATTTT. The full variable domain, completed using reference TRBV9 and TRBJ2-3, is DSGVTQTPKHLITATGQRVTLRCSPRSGDLSVYWYQQSLDQGLQFLIQYYNGEERAKGNILERFSAQQFPDLHSELNLSSLELGDSALYFCASSGPGDTDTQYFGPGTRLTVL.

The chain uses TRBV28 and TRBJ2-5; D call uncertain. CDR1 and CDR2 from the germline V gene are MDHEN and SYDVKM. The length of the CDR3 is 11 residues. Between the trimmed V and J ends, which lost 3 bases and 5 bases, there was a span of 4 bases. CDR3 protein: CASSFGETQYF. The CDR3 DNA is TGTGCCAGCAGTTTTGGGGAGACCCAGTACTTC.

This clone was detected only once. This chain connects TRBV9 to TRBJ2-1, with 10 bases that match TRBD2. The trim removed 0 bases at V and 0 bases at J, leaving 9 bases unmatched. This CDR3 contains 19 residues. The germline gives CDR1 SGDLS, CDR2 YYNGEE. Written as DNA, the CDR3 is TGTGCCAGCAGCGTAGTAGGTCTAGCGGGAGCGAGCTCCTACAATGAGCAGTTCTTC. This sequence encodes CASSVVGLAGASSYNEQFF.

The chain couples TRBV5-1 to TRBJ2-7, with D possibly being TRBD1 (6 bases). The V end lost 4 bases, the J end lost 3 bases, and 17 bases lay between the germline ends. Germline lookup yields CDR1 SGHRS and CDR2 YFSETQ. The CDR3 runs 15 residues. The CDR3 spells CASSEGEASVYEQYF. The CDR3 region has the DNA TGCGCCAGCAGCGAGGGGGAAGCATCGGTCTACGAGCAGTACTTC. Complete variable domain (other parts from reference TRBV5-1 and TRBJ2-7): KAGVTQTPRYLIKTRGQQVTLSCSPISGHRSVSWYQQTPGQGLQFLFEYFSETQRNKGNFPGRFSGRQFSNSRSEMNVSTLELGDSALYLCASSEGEASVYEQYFGPGTRLTVT.

V is TRBV7-9 and J is TRBJ1-1; D call uncertain. Per germline, CDR1 SEHNR and CDR2 FQNEAQ (reference sequence). The CDR3 covers 12 residues. Trimming pared 6 bases from V and 3 bases from J, leaving 8 bases between. In DNA form, the CDR3 reads TGTGCCAGCAGTCACGGGGACACTGAAGCTTTCTTT. As protein: CASSHGDTEAFF.

V and J are TRBV19 and TRBJ1-2; TRBD1 matches 12 bases. Germline assignment: CDR1 LNHDA and CDR2 SQIVND (reference sequence). The CDR3 contains 14 residues. With 8 bases clipped from V and 6 bases from J, the junction kept 7 bases outside the gene matches. The CDR3 DNA follows: TGTGCCAGTTCTTTCGGGACAGGGGGCGATGGCTACACCTTC. Its protein product is CASSFGTGGDGYTF.

The gene calls are TRBV5-6 and TRBJ2-1; D gene ambiguous. This CDR3 has 14 amino acids. V lost 0 bases and J lost 4, with 8 bases in between. From germline, CDR1 is SGHDT and CDR2 YYEEEE. For the CDR3, the DNA is TGTGCCAGCAGCTTGGCCCTCGAATACAATGAGCAGTTCTTC. It codes for CASSLALEYNEQFF.

The rearrangement uses TRBV5-1 and TRBJ2-7; 7 bases are a match to TRBD1. Unmatched junction bases numbered 10, after V lost 1 base and J lost 6 bases. Germline CDR1 and CDR2: SGHRS and YFSETQ. CDR3 length equals 15 residues. This CDR3 reads CASSLLATGVPEQYF. The CDR3 coding sequence is TGCGCCAGCAGCTTGTTAGCCACAGGGGTACCCGAGCAGTACTTC.

The rearrangement links TRBV28 to TRBJ2-2; 7 nucleotides agree with TRBD1. V gave up 6 bases and J gave up 6 bases; unmatched junction bases: 19. Germline V gene sequence: CDR1 MDHEN, CDR2 SYDVKM. The CDR3 is 18 residues long. DNA of the CDR3: TGTGCCAGCAGCTCTTTGGGACAGTTAGTTGGTCCGGCCGGGGAGCTGTTTTTT. Its translation: CASSSLGQLVGPAGELFF.

J is TRBJ2-3 and V is TRBV30, with no clear D. V lost 0 bases, J lost 0 bases, and 10 bases lay in between. CDR1 GTSNPN and CDR2 SVGIG come from the germline V gene (reference sequence). The CDR3 runs to 15 residues. The CDR3 loop reads CAWSVARRSTDTQYF. In DNA, the CDR3 is TGTGCCTGGAGTGTAGCGCGGAGAAGCACAGATACGCAGTATTTT. Drawing the rest from reference TRBV30 and TRBJ2-3, the complete variable domain is SQTIHQWPATLVQPVGSPLSLECTVEGTSNPNLYWYRQAAGRGLQLLFYSVGIGQISSEVPQNLSASRPQDRQFILSSKKLLLSDSGFYLCAWSVARRSTDTQYFGPGTRLTVL.

This clone has just one count. CDR3 loop: CASSGAYNSPLHF. The CDR3 region has the DNA TGTGCCAGTAGTGGCGCCTATAATTCACCCCTCCACTTT. This rearrangement joins TRBV19 to TRBJ1-6; D gene uncertain. The length of the CDR3 is 13 residues. Per the germline V gene, CDR1 is LNHDA and CDR2 is SQIVND (reference sequence). Trimming shortened V by 5 bases and J by 2 bases, and 4 bases separated the two germline ends.

The rearrangement uses TRBV7-2 and TRBJ1-6; D is ambiguous. The CDR3 runs 13 residues. V gave up 7 bases and J gave up 6 bases, with 10 bases separating them. Per germline, CDR1 SGHTA and CDR2 FQGNSA. CDR3 sequence (DNA): TGTGCCAGCACCCCAGTGGGTAATTCACCCCTCCACTTT. Encoded protein: CASTPVGNSPLHF.

J is TRBJ1-1 and V is TRBV20-1, with D unclear. The CDR3 length is 16 residues. V lost 3 bases and J lost 3, with 20 bases in between. In germline, CDR1 is DFQATT, CDR2 SNEGSKA (reference sequence). The DNA for the CDR3 is TGCAGTGCTAGTCCCTCGACCCCGGCAGCCGACACTGAAGCTTTCTTT. Translated, it gives CSASPSTPAADTEAFF.

The V and J genes are TRBV7-9 and TRBJ2-7, with D hard to call. V lost 2 bases to trimming and J lost 1 base, with 9 bases between them. The CDR3 runs to 14 residues. Germline-derived CDR1 and CDR2 are SEHNR and FQNEAQ (reference sequence). The CDR3 sequence is CASSLSYGSYEQYF. CDR3 DNA sequence: TGTGCCAGCAGCTTATCATACGGGTCCTACGAGCAGTACTTC.

CDR3 sequence: CASSLATDNEQFF. CDR3 nucleotides: TGCGCCAGCAGCCTCGCGACAGACAATGAGCAGTTCTTC. The V call is TRBV5-1, the J call TRBJ2-1; TRBD1 might be the D (5 bases). The germline V gene encodes CDR1 SGHRS and CDR2 YFSETQ. There are 13 residues in the CDR3. Trimming removed 4 bases from V and 5 bases from J, with 10 bases in between.

V gene TRBV2 combines with J gene TRBJ2-7; TRBD2 is a possible D gene (5 bases). The V end lost 4 bases, the J end lost 2 bases, and 21 bases lay between the germline ends. This CDR3 contains 17 residues. Germline V gene sequence: CDR1 SNHLY, CDR2 FYNNEI. CDR3 residues: CASSVLGTEDYTYEQYF. DNA for the CDR3: TGTGCCAGCAGTGTATTGGGAACCGAAGACTACACCTACGAGCAGTACTTC. Complete variable domain (other parts from reference TRBV2 and TRBJ2-7): EPEVTQTPSHQVTQMGQEVILRCVPISNHLYFYWYRQILGQKVEFLVSFYNNEISEKSEIFDDQFSVERPDGSNFTLKIRSTKLEDSAMYFCASSVLGTEDYTYEQYFGPGTRLTVT.

This clone was seen more than once but under ten times. The chain carries TRBV7-3 and TRBJ1-1, with 8 positions matching TRBD1. The V segment lost 5 bases and the J segment 3 bases; nucleotides outside the gene matches: 8. The CDR3 has 15 residues. The germline V gene has CDR1 SGHTA and CDR2 FQGTGA. The CDR3, as DNA: TGTGCCAGCAGCAAGCAGGGGGCAGGGGACACTGAAGCTTTCTTT. Its protein is CASSKQGAGDTEAFF.

The rearrangement links TRBV29-1 to TRBJ1-2; D not resolved. The ends were cut back, 0 bases at V and 4 bases at J, with 12 bases in the middle. Germline V gene sequence: CDR1 SQVTM, CDR2 ANQGSEA. The CDR3 runs to 14 residues. The CDR3 region is CSVEDRRHLYGYTF. The CDR3 DNA follows: TGCAGCGTTGAAGATCGGAGACACCTCTATGGCTACACCTTC.

The chain employs TRBV6-5 and TRBJ1-2; D gene uncertain. This CDR3 has 13 residues. V dropped 2 bases and J dropped 8 bases, with 12 bases sitting between them. The germline CDR1 and CDR2 sequences are MNHEY and SVGAGI. The CDR3 coding sequence is TGTGCCAGCAGTTACAGGGCACATCACGGCTACACCTTC. It yields the protein CASSYRAHHGYTF.

J is TRBJ2-3 and V is TRBV5-4, with 10 bases identical to TRBD1. V trimming: 4 bases; J trimming: 3 bases; junction bases outside the gene matches: 2. This CDR3 is 14 amino acids long. Germline loops: CDR1 SGHNT, CDR2 YYREEE (reference sequence). Written as DNA, the CDR3 is TGTGCCAGCAGCCGACAGGGGGCAACAGATACGCAGTATTTT. Residues: CASSRQGATDTQYF. The entire variable domain, with the rest obtained from reference TRBV5-4 and TRBJ2-3, is as follows: ETGVTQSPTHLIKTRGQQVTLRCSSQSGHNTVSWYQQALGQGPQFIFQYYREEENGRGNFPPRFSGLQFPNYSSELNVNALELDDSALYLCASSRQGATDTQYFGPGTRLTVL.

The chain carries TRBV7-2 and TRBJ1-2, with 10 bases aligning to TRBD1. Germline V gene data show CDR1 as SGHTA and CDR2 as FQGNSA. CDR3 size: 16 residues. The junction had 8 bases not matched to a gene; V was cut back by 2 bases and J by 5 bases. CDR3 amino acids: CASSLMPGQGGYGYTF. The CDR3 nucleotides are TGTGCCAGCAGCTTAATGCCCGGACAGGGGGGGTATGGCTACACCTTC. Full variable domain (missing parts from reference TRBV7-2 and TRBJ1-2): GAGVSQSPSNKVTEKGKDVELRCDPISGHTALYWYRQSLGQGLEFLIYFQGNSAPDKSGLPSDRFSAERTGGSVSTLTIQRTQQEDSAVYLCASSLMPGQGGYGYTFGSGTRLTVV.

This chain connects TRBV4-1 to TRBJ1-5; 7 bases agree with TRBD1. With V trimmed by 2 bases and J by 4 bases, 17 bases remained unmatched. CDR1 is MGHRA and CDR2 is YSYEKL in the germline V gene. CDR3 length equals 19 residues. CDR3 DNA: TGCGCCAGCAGCCAATATACTACACCATCGACAGGGAGGAATCAGCCCCAGCATTTT. It codes for CASSQYTTPSTGRNQPQHF.

The rearrangement uses TRBV4-1 and TRBJ1-6, with D unresolved. This CDR3 is built from 18 residues. V was clipped by 4 bases and J by 0 bases, with 16 bases between them. Germline CDR1 MGHRA, CDR2 YSYEKL. The CDR3: CASSLTPRSSSYNSPLHF. The CDR3 coding sequence is TGCGCCAGCAGCCTGACCCCCCGCTCGAGCTCCTATAATTCACCCCTCCACTTT.

This clone turned up a few times. The chain employs TRBV24-1 and TRBJ1-2, with TRBD1 matching over 7 bases. Per the germline V gene, CDR1 is KGHDR and CDR2 is SFDVKD. The CDR3 extends over 13 amino acids. V was clipped by 7 bases and J by 3 bases; unmatched bases: 4. The CDR3 protein is CATRQGSDYGYTF. CDR3 nucleotide sequence: TGTGCCACCAGACAGGGGTCCGACTATGGCTACACCTTC.

This clone was counted once. The chain employs TRBV3-1 (or the pseudogene TRBV3-2) and TRBJ2-7, with 7 bases identical to TRBD2. J lost 11 bases, V lost 0 bases, and 7 bases had no gene match. This CDR3 region has 13 residues. Germline V CDR1 and CDR2: LGHDT, YNNKEL (reference sequence). CDR3 in DNA: TGTGCCAGCAGCCAAGAAACTGGGAGGGGAGAGTACTTC. Translation: CASSQETGRGEYF.

The CDR3 DNA sequence: TGTGCCAGTAGCCTAGGACGGTCTCCGAATGAAAAACTGTTTTTT. This codes for CASSLGRSPNEKLFF. This chain joins TRBV19 and TRBJ1-4; D remains ambiguous. CDR3 size: 15 residues. In germline, CDR1 is LNHDA, CDR2 SQIVND (reference sequence). V shed 6 bases and J shed 5 bases, with 16 bases lying between them.

This clone showed up just a few times. This rearrangement joins TRBV12-5 to TRBJ2-3; 8 nucleotides match TRBD1. V shed 2 bases and J 4 bases; nucleotides not matched to a gene: 5. The CDR3 runs to 15 residues. The V gene's germline CDR1 is LGHNT and CDR2 FRNRAP. For the CDR3, the DNA is TGTGCTAGTGGTTTGTCCCAGGGGGCTTCAGATACGCAGTATTTT. It yields the protein CASGLSQGASDTQYF.

This clone was seen only once. This chain connects TRBV9 to TRBJ1-6, with D unresolved. CDR3 length: 15 amino acids. Trimming removed 2 bases from V and 10 bases from J, with 16 bases in between. In germline, CDR1 is SGDLS, CDR2 YYNGEE. The CDR3 loop reads CASSVGEGRRSPLHF. CDR3 sequence (DNA): TGTGCCAGCAGCGTCGGGGAGGGTAGGCGGTCACCCCTCCACTTT.

The V call is TRBV2, the J call TRBJ2-5, with D maybe TRBD1 (5 bases). The germline gives CDR1 SNHLY, CDR2 FYNNEI. V was shortened by 3 bases and J by 5 bases, with 16 bases between the two germline ends. The length of the CDR3 is 15 residues. The CDR3 loop reads CASSDGYRRPETQYF. The CDR3 DNA follows: TGTGCCAGCAGTGACGGGTACAGGCGGCCGGAGACCCAGTACTTC.

This clone appeared once. The V gene is TRBV27, the J gene TRBJ1-5, with TRBD1 as a possible D gene (6 bases). Germline V gene sequence: CDR1 MNHEY, CDR2 SMNVEV (reference sequence). With 4 bases removed from V and 0 bases from J, the gap between germline ends came to 10 bases. This CDR3 comprises 15 residues. Here the CDR3 DNA reads TGTGCCAGCAGTTCCTGGACAGCTAGCAATCAGCCCCAGCATTTT. Amino acids: CASSSWTASNQPQHF.

The rearrangement uses TRBV15 and TRBJ1-4; unclear D gene. V shed 0 bases and J shed 0 bases, with 8 bases lying between them. Germline CDR1 reads LNHNV; CDR2 reads YYDKDF (reference sequence). CDR3 length: 16 amino acids. CDR3 in DNA: TGTGCCACCAGCAGAGAAAACGGTGCAACTAATGAAAAACTGTTTTTT. Protein product: CATSRENGATNEKLFF.

The chain carries TRBV7-8 and TRBJ1-2; D is ambiguous. Trimming pared 3 bases from V and 6 bases from J, leaving 17 bases between. Germline V gene data show CDR1 as SGHVS and CDR2 as FQNEAQ. The CDR3 loop spans 15 amino acids. The DNA of the CDR3 is TGTGCCAGCAGCTTTGTCCAGGAGGGAGTGGATGGCTACACCTTC. This sequence encodes CASSFVQEGVDGYTF. The full variable domain, with the rest looked up from reference TRBV7-8 and TRBJ1-2, is GAGVSQSPRYKVAKRGQDVALRCDPISGHVSLFWYQQALGQGPEFLTYFQNEAQLDKSGLPSDRFFAERPEGSVSTLKIQRTQQEDSAVYLCASSFVQEGVDGYTFGSGTRLTVV.